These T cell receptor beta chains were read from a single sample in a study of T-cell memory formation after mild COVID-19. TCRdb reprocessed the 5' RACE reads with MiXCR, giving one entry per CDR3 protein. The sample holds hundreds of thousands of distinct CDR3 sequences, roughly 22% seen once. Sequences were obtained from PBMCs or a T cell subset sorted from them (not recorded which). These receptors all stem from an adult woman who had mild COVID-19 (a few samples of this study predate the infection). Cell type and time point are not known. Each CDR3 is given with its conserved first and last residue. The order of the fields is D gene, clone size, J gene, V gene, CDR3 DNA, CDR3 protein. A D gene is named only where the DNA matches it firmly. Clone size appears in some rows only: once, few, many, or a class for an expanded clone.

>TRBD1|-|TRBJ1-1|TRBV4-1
TGCGCCAGCAGCCAAAACGACAGGGGAATGGGGACTGAAGCTTTCTTT
CASSQNDRGMGTEAFF
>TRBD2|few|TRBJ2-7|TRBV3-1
TGTGCCAGCAGCCGCCAGGGAGGGAACTACGAGCAGTACTTC
CASSRQGGNYEQYF
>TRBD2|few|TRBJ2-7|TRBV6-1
TGTGCCAGCAGTGAAGCGCTTCTGCTAGCGGGGGGATACGAGCAGTACTTC
CASSEALLLAGGYEQYF
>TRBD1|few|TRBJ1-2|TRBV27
TGTGCCAGCAGTTCGGGGACAGGGGGTCCTAACTATGGCTACACCTTC
CASSSGTGGPNYGYTF
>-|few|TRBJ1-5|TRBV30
TGTGCCTGGACAACTAACAGGGCTCGTAATCAGCCCCAGCATTTT
CAWTTNRARNQPQHF
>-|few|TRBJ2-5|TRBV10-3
TGTGCCATCAAGGACCCGACAGAGAAAGTGGAGACCCAGTACTTC
CAIKDPTEKVETQYF
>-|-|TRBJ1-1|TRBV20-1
TGCAGTGCTAGTGGGGGTCAGGGGAACACTGAAGCTTTCTTT
CSASGGQGNTEAFF
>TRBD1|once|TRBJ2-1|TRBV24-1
TGTGCCACCAGTGATCGGGGTACAGGGGAAGAGCAGTTCTTC
CATSDRGTGEEQFF
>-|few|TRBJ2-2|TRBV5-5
TGTGCCAGCAGCTTGGTTTCTGTTAGGAGAAACACCGGGGAGCTGTTTTTT
CASSLVSVRRNTGELFF
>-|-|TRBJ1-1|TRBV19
TGTGCCAGTAGTTCGCACCCCGGGGCAGTGAACACTGAAGCTTTCTTT
CASSSHPGAVNTEAFF
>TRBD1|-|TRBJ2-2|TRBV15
TGTGCCACCAGCGGGAGACAGGGTGGGGGGGAGCTGTTTTTT
CATSGRQGGGELFF
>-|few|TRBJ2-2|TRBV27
TGTGCCAGCAGTTTATCGTTCCCTATCACCGGGGAGCTGTTTTTT
CASSLSFPITGELFF
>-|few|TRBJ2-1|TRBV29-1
TGCAGCCTTGAGAGGAGATTCTACAATGAGCAGTTCTTC
CSLERRFYNEQFF
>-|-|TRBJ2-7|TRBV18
TGTGCCAGCTCACGCGAGACCCAGGGCTCCGAGCAGTACTTC
CASSRETQGSEQYF
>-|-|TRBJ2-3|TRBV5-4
TGTGCCAGCAGCATCGACAGGTTCACAGATACGCAGTATTTT
CASSIDRFTDTQYF
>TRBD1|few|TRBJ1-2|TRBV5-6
TGTGCCAGCAGCCCCTTCGACAGGGGCCATGGCTACACCTTC
CASSPFDRGHGYTF
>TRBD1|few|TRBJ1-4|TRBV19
TGTGCCAGTAGTATCCGACAGGGGCCAAATGAAAAACTGTTTTTT
CASSIRQGPNEKLFF
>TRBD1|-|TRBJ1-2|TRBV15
TGTGCCACCAGCAGAGATCGGCGGGACAGACCTAACTATGGCTACACCTTC
CATSRDRRDRPNYGYTF
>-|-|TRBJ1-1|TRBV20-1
TGCAGTGCCGACAGGAGGGTCGACACTGAAGCTTTCTTT
CSADRRVDTEAFF
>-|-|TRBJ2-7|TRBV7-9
TGTGCCAGCAGCTTCGAAGGTTACGAGCAGTACTTC
CASSFEGYEQYF
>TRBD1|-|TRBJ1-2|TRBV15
TGTGCCACCAGCAGAGAGAGGACAGGCGACTTTAACTATGGCTACACCTTC
CATSRERTGDFNYGYTF
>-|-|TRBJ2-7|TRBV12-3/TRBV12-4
TGTGCCAGCAGTTTAATGGGGCAGGGTTACGAGCAGTACTTC
CASSLMGQGYEQYF
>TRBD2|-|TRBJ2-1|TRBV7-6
TGTGCCAGCAGCCCCAGCGGGAGGTGGTACAATGAGCAGTTCTTC
CASSPSGRWYNEQFF
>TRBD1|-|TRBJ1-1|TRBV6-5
TGTGCCAGCAGTACCCCTCGGACAGGGGATACTGAAGCTTTCTTT
CASSTPRTGDTEAFF
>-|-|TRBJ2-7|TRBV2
TGTGCCAGCTCTGAGGGAAGCCACGAGCAGTACTTC
CASSEGSHEQYF
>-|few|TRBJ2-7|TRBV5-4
TGTGCCAGCAGCTTGGGGCGGGATAACACCTACGAGCAGTACTTC
CASSLGRDNTYEQYF
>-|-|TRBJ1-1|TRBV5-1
TGCGCCAGCAGCGGCGGACAGCCCCCGAACACTGAAGCTTTCTTT
CASSGGQPPNTEAFF
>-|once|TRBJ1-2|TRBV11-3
TGTGCCAGCACCCCGGACAGCCTTGGGTATGGCTACACCTTC
CASTPDSLGYGYTF
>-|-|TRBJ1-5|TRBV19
TGTGCCAGTAGTAAGAGGTCCGCAGGCAATCAGCCCCAGCATTTT
CASSKRSAGNQPQHF
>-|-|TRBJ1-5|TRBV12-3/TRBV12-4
TGTGCCAGCAGTCGGAGCGAGGGAGGCTACCAGCCCCAGCATTTT
CASSRSEGGYQPQHF
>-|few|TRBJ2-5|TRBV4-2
TGTGCCAGCAGCCCACGTGTAACCGAAGAGACCCAGTACTTC
CASSPRVTEETQYF
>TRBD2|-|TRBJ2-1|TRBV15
TGTGCCACCAGCAGACCCACTGTTTCCGGGACTAGCTTCTACAATGAGCAGTTCTTC
CATSRPTVSGTSFYNEQFF
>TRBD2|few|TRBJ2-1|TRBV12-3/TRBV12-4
TGTGCCAGCACCCCTATGGCGGGAGGGCTCCGCAATGAGCAGTTCTTC
CASTPMAGGLRNEQFF
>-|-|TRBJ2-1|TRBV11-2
TGTGCCAGCAGGCCTTATGGTCTTAATGAGCAGTTCTTC
CASRPYGLNEQFF
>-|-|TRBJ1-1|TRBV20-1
TGCAGTGCCGCTCCCACCCGGGGCACTGAAGCTTTCTTT
CSAAPTRGTEAFF
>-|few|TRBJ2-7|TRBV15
TGTGCCACCAGCATAGAGCCAGGGGTCTCCTACGAGCAGTACTTC
CATSIEPGVSYEQYF
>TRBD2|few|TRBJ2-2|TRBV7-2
TGTGCCAGCAGCTTCAGACTAGCGGGACGAACCGGGGAGCTGTTTTTT
CASSFRLAGRTGELFF
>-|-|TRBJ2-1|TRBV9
TGTGCCAGCAGCGTTAGCCCGACTACTAACAACAATGAGCAGTTCTTC
CASSVSPTTNNNEQFF
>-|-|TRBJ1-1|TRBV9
TGTGCCAGCAGCGTAGCTTATGGGGGGAACACTGAAGCTTTCTTT
CASSVAYGGNTEAFF